The rows below give T cell receptor beta chains drawn from one sample of a study of cytomegalovirus exposure and HLA in healthy donors. Libraries were prepared by immunoSEQ multiplex PCR; TCRdb keeps only in-frame clonotypes and omits some of them. Of approximately 150,000 clones listed, approximately 80% were seen once; the top ten hold 4.3%. The sequenced material came from PBMCs. The receptors originated from a man in his forties in good health and CMV-seronegative. Both conserved end residues are part of each CDR3. Each record gives: J gene, V gene, CDR3 protein.

>TRBJ1-2|TRBV5-4
CASSLGQFYGYTF
>TRBJ2-7|TRBV15
CATSRDRIEQYF
>TRBJ1-1|TRBV27
CASSFRGGTEAFF
>TRBJ2-7|TRBV15
CATSRVAGTETYEQYF
>TRBJ2-7|TRBV20-1
CSVETGGEQYF
>TRBJ2-7|TRBV9
CASSSHPGYGGSVEQYF
>TRBJ2-7|TRBV6-5
CASRFTASGTYEQYF
>TRBJ1-2|TRBV2
CASSEADSGYGYTF
>TRBJ1-1|TRBV6-1
CASSEWTIGTEAFF
>TRBJ1-3|TRBV10-3
CAIRAGLTGNTIYF
>TRBJ2-7|TRBV10-3
CANAKGQGSDEQYF
>TRBJ2-3|TRBV5-6
CASSLVSGGTDTQYF
>TRBJ2-7|TRBV11-2
CASSLMDRETYEQYF
>TRBJ1-1|TRBV7-2
CASSLALTEAFF
>TRBJ1-2|TRBV19
CASSNRQGYGYTF
>TRBJ1-6|TRBV6-1
CASSANLGTLGSPLHF
>TRBJ1-1|TRBV4-3
CASSHTDRGDSEAFF
>TRBJ1-1|TRBV5-8
CASSLGAGRLNTEAFF
>TRBJ1-6|TRBV11-2
CASSLLSIPPLHF
>TRBJ2-7|TRBV11-2
CASSKGQGWYEQYF
>TRBJ1-6|TRBV28
CASSLMQGAGSPLHF
>TRBJ2-3|TRBV14
CASSPRGSYTDTQYF
>TRBJ1-6|TRBV6-4
CASSEQGTYNSSLHF
>TRBJ2-3|TRBV29-1
CSVLWTSGSSTDTQYF
>TRBJ1-4|TRBV9
CASSVASGANEKLFF
>TRBJ1-1|TRBV6-1
CASTHPVGGRREAFF
>TRBJ2-7|TRBV9
CASSVGSGGIGEQYF
>TRBJ2-7|TRBV2
CASSAGPPSYEQYF
>TRBJ2-1|TRBV30
CAWSRTGPYNEQFF
>TRBJ2-1|TRBV29-1
CSISGGDSYNEQFF
>TRBJ1-2|TRBV5-6
CASSFNLGQIIF
>TRBJ1-2|TRBV2
CASIGTGVLYGYTF
>TRBJ2-2|TRBV19
CASNQGRRTGELFF
>TRBJ1-5|TRBV6-1
CARNRVYQPQHF
>TRBJ1-2|TRBV9
CASSRLQGYGYTF
>TRBJ2-3|TRBV4-2
CASSQGAGESTDTQYF
>TRBJ2-3|TRBV6-5
CASSERGGTDTQYF
>TRBJ2-3|TRBV5-1
CASSFGATDTQYF
>TRBJ2-1|TRBV11-3
CASSPGGEPSGGLGAEQFF
>TRBJ1-2|TRBV19
CASSINGLAGEGYTF
>TRBJ1-2|TRBV19
CASSADGGQNYGYTF
>TRBJ1-2|TRBV27
CASTHIRIGASYGYTF
>TRBJ1-2|TRBV5-6
CASSGHRGSGYTF
>TRBJ2-3|TRBV4-3
CASSQDRERGDGSFTDTQYF
>TRBJ1-1|TRBV30
CAWSVYRGIDTEAFF
>TRBJ2-1|TRBV7-6
CASSPSSGGSYNEQFF